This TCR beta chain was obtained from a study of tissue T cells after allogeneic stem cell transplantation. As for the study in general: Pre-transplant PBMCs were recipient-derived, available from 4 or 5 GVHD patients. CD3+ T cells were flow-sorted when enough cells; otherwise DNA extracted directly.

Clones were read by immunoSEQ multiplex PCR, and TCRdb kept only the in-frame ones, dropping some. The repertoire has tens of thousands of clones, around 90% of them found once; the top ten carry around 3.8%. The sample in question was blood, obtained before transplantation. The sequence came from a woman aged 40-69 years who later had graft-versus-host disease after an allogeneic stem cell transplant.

This CDR3 reads CASSLDVWPGVAEKLFF. DNA for the CDR3: TGTGCCAGCAGCTTAGATGTTTGGCCAGGGGTCGCTGAAAAACTGTTTTTT. J is TRBJ1-4 and V is TRBV11-2, with D perhaps TRBD1 (6 bases). CDR1 and CDR2 from the germline V gene are SGHAT and FQNNGV. This CDR3 spans 17 amino acids. The V gene lost 0 bases and the J gene lost 7 bases, with 18 bases spanning the gap.